These T cell receptor beta chains were read from a single sample in a study of cytomegalovirus exposure and HLA in healthy donors. The data were produced by immunoSEQ multiplex PCR, yet TCRdb's version contains in-frame clones alone and is incomplete. The sample holds tens of thousands of clones, roughly 79% seen once. Specimen: PBMCs. The source of these receptors is a woman aged 40 to 55 in good health and CMV-seronegative. Both conserved end residues are part of each CDR3. D genes are given only for firm matches. The size entry is marked missing in some rows and otherwise reads once, few, many or a size class.

d_call: -
v_call: TRBV5-6
clone_size: -
j_call: TRBJ1-1
cdr3_nt: TGTGCCAGCAGCTTGCTATCCTTTGTAGGGGAAACTGAAGCTTTCTTT
cdr3_aa: CASSLLSFVGETEAFF

d_call: -
v_call: TRBV6-5
clone_size: -
j_call: TRBJ1-6
cdr3_nt: TGTGCCAGCAGTCCACGACAGGCCATAAGTTCACCCCTCCACTTT
cdr3_aa: CASSPRQAISSPLHF

d_call: -
v_call: TRBV28
clone_size: -
j_call: TRBJ1-2
cdr3_nt: TGTGCCAGCATCTCAGGGGCCCGGGGCTACACCTTC
cdr3_aa: CASISGARGYTF

d_call: -
v_call: TRBV4-2
clone_size: -
j_call: TRBJ2-5
cdr3_nt: TGTGCCAGCAGCGCCAGGGAGACCCAGTACTTC
cdr3_aa: CASSARETQYF

d_call: -
v_call: TRBV10-3
clone_size: -
j_call: TRBJ1-3
cdr3_nt: TGTGCCATCCGGGGGACCCCCTCTGGAAACACCATATATTTT
cdr3_aa: CAIRGTPSGNTIYF

d_call: TRBD1
v_call: TRBV28
clone_size: -
j_call: TRBJ2-2
cdr3_nt: TGTGCCAGCAGTTTATCTCTGGTCGACAGGGTTGAGACCGGGGAGCTGTTTTTT
cdr3_aa: CASSLSLVDRVETGELFF

d_call: TRBD1
v_call: TRBV2
clone_size: once
j_call: TRBJ2-3
cdr3_nt: TGTGCCAGCGTGGGACAGTTAGAAGATACGCAGTATTTT
cdr3_aa: CASVGQLEDTQYF

d_call: TRBD1
v_call: TRBV5-1
clone_size: -
j_call: TRBJ1-1
cdr3_nt: TGCGCCAGCAGCACACCGGGACAGTACACTGAAGCTTTCTTT
cdr3_aa: CASSTPGQYTEAFF

d_call: TRBD1
v_call: TRBV10-1
clone_size: -
j_call: TRBJ1-1
cdr3_nt: TGCGCCAGCAGTGAGGACAGGGCGCTGTTGGACACTGAAGCTTTCTTT
cdr3_aa: CASSEDRALLDTEAFF

d_call: TRBD1
v_call: TRBV28
clone_size: -
j_call: TRBJ2-5
cdr3_nt: TGTGCCAGCAGTTATGGGACAGGGGTCCGAGAGACCCAGTACTTC
cdr3_aa: CASSYGTGVRETQYF

d_call: -
v_call: TRBV7-2
clone_size: -
j_call: TRBJ1-1
cdr3_nt: TGTGCCAGCAGCTTAGGGCAGGGGCTTGGGGACACTGAAGCTTTCTTT
cdr3_aa: CASSLGQGLGDTEAFF

d_call: -
v_call: TRBV4-3
clone_size: -
j_call: TRBJ1-6
cdr3_nt: TGCGCCAGCAGCCAAGTTGACAGCAGCTCCTATAATTCACCCCTCCACTTT
cdr3_aa: CASSQVDSSSYNSPLHF

d_call: TRBD1
v_call: TRBV6-1
clone_size: -
j_call: TRBJ1-6
cdr3_nt: TGTGCCAGCAGTGAAACAACAGGGGAACGTTCACCCCTCCACTTT
cdr3_aa: CASSETTGERSPLHF

d_call: -
v_call: TRBV2
clone_size: -
j_call: TRBJ1-5
cdr3_nt: TGTGCCAGCAGTCTCTACGATTGGCCCCAGCATTTT
cdr3_aa: CASSLYDWPQHF

d_call: TRBD1
v_call: TRBV9
clone_size: -
j_call: TRBJ2-1
cdr3_nt: TGTGCCAGCAGCGCCCCAGGACAGGGGGTGAATGAGCAGTTCTTC
cdr3_aa: CASSAPGQGVNEQFF

d_call: -
v_call: TRBV9
clone_size: -
j_call: TRBJ1-2
cdr3_nt: TGTGCCAGCAGCGTATATGACATCCTGACCTATGGCTACACCTTC
cdr3_aa: CASSVYDILTYGYTF

d_call: -
v_call: TRBV7-2
clone_size: -
j_call: TRBJ2-6
cdr3_nt: TGTGCCAGCAGCTTAGCGGCGGGGGCAGGGGCCAACGTCCTGACTTTC
cdr3_aa: CASSLAAGAGANVLTF

d_call: -
v_call: TRBV28
clone_size: -
j_call: TRBJ1-1
cdr3_nt: TGTGCCAGCAGTTACAGGTTGTACACTGAAGCTTTCTTT
cdr3_aa: CASSYRLYTEAFF

d_call: -
v_call: TRBV7-8
clone_size: -
j_call: TRBJ2-2
cdr3_nt: TGTGCCAGCAGCTTAGCGCGTCAGGGGAGTCCCGGGGAGCTGTTTTTT
cdr3_aa: CASSLARQGSPGELFF

d_call: TRBD1
v_call: TRBV14
clone_size: -
j_call: TRBJ1-1
cdr3_nt: TGTGCCAGCAGCCTCGACAGGGGTAGGACTGAAGCTTTCTTT
cdr3_aa: CASSLDRGRTEAFF

d_call: TRBD1
v_call: TRBV7-9
clone_size: -
j_call: TRBJ1-1
cdr3_nt: TGTGCCAGCAGCTTCGGACAGGACACTGAAGCTTTCTTT
cdr3_aa: CASSFGQDTEAFF

d_call: -
v_call: TRBV21-1
clone_size: few
j_call: TRBJ1-1
cdr3_nt: TGTGCCAGCAGCAAAGCAAGGTTCGGGGCTGAAGCTTTCTTT
cdr3_aa: CASSKARFGAEAFF

d_call: -
v_call: TRBV7-9
clone_size: -
j_call: TRBJ1-1
cdr3_nt: TGTGCCAGCAGCCGGGGAGGGGGGGCTTTCTTT
cdr3_aa: CASSRGGGAFF

d_call: -
v_call: TRBV4-3
clone_size: -
j_call: TRBJ1-6
cdr3_nt: TGCGCCAGCAGCCAAGAGCGGGGTAATTCACCCCTCCACTTT
cdr3_aa: CASSQERGNSPLHF

d_call: TRBD1
v_call: TRBV19
clone_size: few
j_call: TRBJ1-6
cdr3_nt: TGTGCCTCCAGACAGGGTTTGGCCTCACCCCTCCACTTT
cdr3_aa: CASRQGLASPLHF

d_call: TRBD2
v_call: TRBV5-1
clone_size: -
j_call: TRBJ2-3
cdr3_nt: TGCGCCAGCAGCTTGGTACGGGGGGGGCCGGCGGATACGCAGTATTTT
cdr3_aa: CASSLVRGGPADTQYF

d_call: TRBD1
v_call: TRBV6-1
clone_size: -
j_call: TRBJ2-7
cdr3_nt: TGTGCCAGCAGTGAAACCGACAGGGGGGCAGCCTACGAGCAGTACTTC
cdr3_aa: CASSETDRGAAYEQYF